These 19 T cell receptor beta chains came from one sample sequenced in a study of blood T cell repertoires in COVID-19. The repertoire was sequenced with immunoSEQ multiplex PCR; TCRdb's copy has only in-frame clones and lacks some. The table records approximately 200,000 clones, about 84% of them present only once. The sample comprised PBMCs or T cells enriched from blood (not recorded which). The receptors were sampled from a woman aged 25-40 years who had recovered from COVID-19.

The chain combines TRBV10-2 with TRBJ2-5; 9 bases align to TRBD1. CDR3 length equals 15 residues. Germline V lookup: CDR1 WSHSY, CDR2 SAAADI. After removal of 7 bases from V and 4 bases from J, the junction contained 10 bases not matched to a gene. The CDR3 here is CASKGPGQGVETQYF. The CDR3 DNA sequence: TGCGCCAGCAAAGGACCGGGACAGGGCGTAGAGACCCAGTACTTC.

V gene TRBV9 combines with J gene TRBJ2-1; D perhaps matches TRBD2 (5 bases). The CDR3 loop spans 15 amino acids. CDR1 is SGDLS, CDR2 YYNGEE, per germline. The germline V and J ends were trimmed by 4 bases and 0 bases, with 11 bases remaining between them. DNA for the CDR3: TGTGCCAGCAGCCCAAGCGGTAGCTCCTACAATGAGCAGTTCTTC. Translating it yields CASSPSGSSYNEQFF.

The J gene is TRBJ2-3, the V gene TRBV5-4; 8 nucleotides agree with TRBD1. Germline CDR1 is SGHNT and CDR2 is YYREEE (reference sequence). V was pared by 5 bases and J by 3 bases, with 2 bases of the junction left unmatched. The CDR3 runs 13 residues. The CDR3 sequence: CASSRTGTDTQYF. The CDR3 nucleotides read TGTGCCAGCAGTCGGACAGGGACAGATACGCAGTATTTT.

V gene TRBV7-2 combines with J gene TRBJ2-7; 8 nucleotides align to TRBD1. The CDR3 sequence is 16 residues long. Germline trimming cut 5 bases from V and 5 bases from J; bases unmatched to any gene: 14. Germline CDR1 SGHTA, CDR2 FQGNSA. The CDR3 reads CASSPVLSTGVHEQYF. CDR3 DNA: TGTGCCAGCAGCCCTGTATTATCGACAGGGGTCCACGAGCAGTACTTC.

The V call is TRBV18, the J call TRBJ2-2; a weak D match, TRBD2 (5 bases). The germline V and J ends were trimmed by 1 base and 0 bases, with 15 bases remaining between them. The CDR3 runs 18 residues. CDR1 and CDR2 from the germline V gene are KGHSH and LQKENI. The CDR3 region is CASSPRGPPFSNTGELFF. DNA of the CDR3: TGTGCCAGCTCACCACGAGGGCCACCCTTTTCGAACACCGGGGAGCTGTTTTTT.

On this clone: Other nucleotide sequences in the sample specify the same CDR3. The V and J genes are TRBV6-5 and TRBJ2-2; 7 bases are shared with TRBD2. In germline, CDR1 is MNHEY, CDR2 SVGAGI. The V gene end was trimmed by 0 bases and the J gene end by 5 bases; junction bases not matched to a gene: 0. The CDR3 is 14 residues long. CDR3 residues: CASSYSGGTGELFF. Written as DNA, the CDR3 is TGTGCCAGCAGTTACTCGGGGGGGACCGGGGAGCTGTTTTTT.

The V gene is TRBV11-3, the J gene TRBJ2-2; 8 bases match TRBD2. J lost 5 bases, V lost 5 bases, and 7 bases had no gene match. The length of the CDR3 is 15 residues. Germline CDR1 reads SGHNT; CDR2 reads YENEEA. This CDR3 is CASSHWRGRTGELFF. The CDR3 nucleotides read TGTGCCAGCAGCCACTGGCGCGGGAGGACCGGGGAGCTGTTTTTT.

This chain connects TRBV29-1 to TRBJ1-1, with D perhaps TRBD1 (5 bases). Trimming took 7 bases from V and 2 from J, leaving 14 bases between them. Germline V lookup: CDR1 SQVTM, CDR2 ANQGSEA. The CDR3 sequence is 13 residues long. CDR3: CSGLLDSNTEAFF. CDR3 bases: TGCAGCGGCTTGCTTGACAGCAACACTGAAGCTTTCTTT.

The chain recombines TRBV11-3 with TRBJ2-1, with 10 bases that match TRBD2. The CDR3 is 20 amino acids. Germline trimming cut 1 base from V and 5 bases from J; bases unmatched to any gene: 17. From germline, CDR1 is SGHNT and CDR2 YENEEA. The CDR3 loop is CASSLGSSGRAWRIDNEQFF. CDR3 bases: TGTGCCAGCAGCTTAGGATCCAGCGGGAGGGCCTGGCGGATCGACAATGAGCAGTTCTTC.

This clone was detected ten times or more. The V gene is TRBV5-1, the J gene TRBJ2-7; 7 bases fit TRBD1. Germline CDR1 and CDR2: SGHRS and YFSETQ. The CDR3 is 14 residues long. Trimming at V came to 0 bases and at J to 5 bases, leaving 5 bases not matched to a gene. The DNA of the CDR3 is TGCGCCAGCAGCTTGGCCTTAGGGACAGACGAGCAGTACTTC. It codes for CASSLALGTDEQYF.

The chain uses TRBV7-9 and TRBJ1-3, with 7 bases fitting TRBD1. Germline lookup yields CDR1 SEHNR and CDR2 FQNEAQ (reference sequence). CDR3 length equals 14 residues. The trim removed 5 bases at V and 2 bases at J, leaving 3 bases unmatched. CDR3 region: CASSLTGTGNTIYF. The CDR3 bases are TGTGCCAGCAGCCTGACAGGGACTGGAAACACCATATATTTT.

The chain couples TRBV6-1 to TRBJ1-2; D is ambiguous. Trimming left V 2 bases short and J 6 bases short, with 16 bases between. The CDR3 runs to 15 residues. Germline values: CDR1 MNHNS, CDR2 SASEGT. The CDR3 DNA follows: TGTGCCAGCAGTGAAACGGTCCTTTTAATCGATGGCTACACCTTC. Its translation is CASSETVLLIDGYTF.

The CDR3 region has the DNA TGTGCCAGCAGCCCGACTGATACCTACGAGCAGTACTTC. Amino acid sequence: CASSPTDTYEQYF. The chain employs TRBV7-9 and TRBJ2-7; no clear D. V was cut by 5 bases and J by 2 bases, with 10 bases left in between. The CDR3 runs 13 residues. Per germline, CDR1 SEHNR and CDR2 FQNEAQ (reference sequence).

The V gene is TRBV4-2, the J gene TRBJ1-1; 7 bases fit TRBD1. The CDR3 is 17 residues long. V lost 2 bases and J lost 0; bases outside the gene matches: 9. From germline, CDR1 is LGHNA and CDR2 YNFKEQ. The DNA of the CDR3 is TGTGCCAGCAGCCAACTCGGACAGGCGGCTCTGAACACTGAAGCTTTCTTT. Its translation: CASSQLGQAALNTEAFF.

The rearrangement links TRBV9 to TRBJ2-1; D remains ambiguous. Trimming left V 0 bases short and J 3 bases short, with 7 bases between. The CDR3 sequence is 14 residues long. CDR1 SGDLS and CDR2 YYNGEE come from the germline V gene. The CDR3 DNA follows: TGTGCCAGCAGCGTAGTTACAGACTACAATGAGCAGTTCTTC. Encoded protein: CASSVVTDYNEQFF. The full variable domain, its missing parts supplied by reference TRBV9 and TRBJ2-1, is DSGVTQTPKHLITATGQRVTLRCSPRSGDLSVYWYQQSLDQGLQFLIQYYNGEERAKGNILERFSAQQFPDLHSELNLSSLELGDSALYFCASSVVTDYNEQFFGPGTRLTVL.

To note about this clone: Different DNA sequences within this sample yield the same CDR3. This chain connects TRBV5-4 to TRBJ2-7; maybe TRBD1 (5 bases). The germline V gene has CDR1 SGHNT and CDR2 YYREEE (reference sequence). The CDR3 has 12 amino acids. With 4 bases removed from V and 4 bases from J, the gap between germline ends came to 9 bases. The CDR3 spells CASSPQGYEQYF. The CDR3 DNA reads as TGTGCCAGCAGCCCCCAGGGTTACGAGCAGTACTTC.

The CDR3 DNA follows: TGCGCCAGCAGCGGGGACAGTGACCGCGGTGCAAAACTGTTTTTT. It yields the protein CASSGDSDRGAKLFF. The V and J genes are TRBV5-1 and TRBJ1-4; 7 nucleotides match TRBD1. Germline-derived CDR1 and CDR2 are SGHRS and YFSETQ. The CDR3 spans 15 residues. The trim removed 4 bases at V and 10 bases at J, leaving 13 bases unmatched.

The rearrangement uses TRBV6-5 and TRBJ2-3; D not resolved. The CDR3 runs 16 residues. Germline-derived CDR1 and CDR2 are MNHEY and SVGAGI. The V end was cut by 0 bases, the J end by 2 bases, with 12 bases between. The CDR3 nucleotides read TGTGCCAGCAGTTACTCGGTGGCTGCATCCACAGATACGCAGTATTTT. It codes for CASSYSVAASTDTQYF.

The chain carries TRBV25-1 and TRBJ2-3, with a possible D match to TRBD2 (5 bases). V was pared by 2 bases and J by 4 bases, with 22 bases between. The V gene's germline CDR1 is MGHDK and CDR2 SYGVNS. This CDR3 contains 18 residues. In DNA form, the CDR3 reads TGTGCCAGCAGTGAAATTCTCCCTCTGTCTGGAGGACCAGATACGCAGTATTTT. Translated, it gives CASSEILPLSGGPDTQYF.